Below, one T cell receptor (beta chain) is given with its context. This record comes from a study of blood T cell repertoires in COVID-19. Study at large: T cells, B-cell-depleted T cells, or PBMCs provided the cDNA or gDNA that served as material.

CDR3 length: 15 amino acids. Trimming removed 7 bases at V and 5 bases at J, with 19 bases between. Germline-derived CDR1 and CDR2 are SGHRS and YFSETQ. Produced via immunoSEQ multiplex PCR; TCRdb's table is partial and in-frame only. Of 150,000 to 200,000 clones listed, about 91% are singletons. The rearrangement links TRBV5-1 to TRBJ1-3; unclear D gene. This TCR derives from a woman aged 60-70 years who had recovered from COVID-19. The sample comprised peripheral blood. The CDR3 is CASAPGGIRRNTIYF. In DNA, the CDR3 is TGCGCCAGCGCCCCGGGAGGGATTCGAAGAAACACCATATATTTT.